The subject of this entry is one T cell receptor beta chain. This sample is part of a study of blood T cell repertoires in COVID-19. Study-wide background: Some COVID-19 samples were acute and others convalescent; all came from the United States, Italy and Spain.

In the original analysis: Cell counts per sample came from amplifying reference gene primers. Sequencing used immunoSEQ multiplex PCR; TCRdb keeps in-frame clones, though not all of them. V, J and clone size are taken as reported in that table, and D and trimming were inferred from the DNA itself. This sample carries 250,000 or so clones, nearly 90% of them seen once, and the ten largest clones take approximately 11%. Ages ranged from roughly 18 to 100 years, with residence in 20 to 30 US areas. Recovery meant two consecutive negative NP/OP PCR tests, professional clearance, or resolved symptoms. The germline V gene has CDR1 LGHDT and CDR2 YNNKEL (reference sequence). V lost 3 bases and J lost 4, with 16 bases in between. This CDR3 has 15 residues.

Input material: PBMCs or T cells enriched from blood (not recorded which). The V gene is TRBV3-1 (or the pseudogene TRBV3-2), the J gene TRBJ2-7; D gene unclear. This TCR was sampled from a man aged 25 to 45 who had recovered from COVID-19. The CDR3 bases are TGTGCCAGCAGCCAGTTGTCGTCGGTGAAGTACGAGCAGTACTTC. Protein sequence: CASSQLSSVKYEQYF.